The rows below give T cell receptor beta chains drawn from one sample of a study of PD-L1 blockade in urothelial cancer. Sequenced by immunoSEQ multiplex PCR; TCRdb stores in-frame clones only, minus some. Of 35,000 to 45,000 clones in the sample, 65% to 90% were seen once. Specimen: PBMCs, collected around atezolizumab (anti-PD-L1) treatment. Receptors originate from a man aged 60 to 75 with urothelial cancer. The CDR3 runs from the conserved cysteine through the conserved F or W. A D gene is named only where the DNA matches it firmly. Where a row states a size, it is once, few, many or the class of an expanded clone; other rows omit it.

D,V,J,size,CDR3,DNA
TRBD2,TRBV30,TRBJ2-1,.,CACHNLAGGINEQFF,TGTGCCTGCCACAATCTAGCGGGGGGTATCAATGAGCAGTTCTTC
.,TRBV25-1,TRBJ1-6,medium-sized,CASSSGFYNSPLHF,TGTGCCAGCAGTTCAGGGTTTTATAATTCACCCCTCCACTTT
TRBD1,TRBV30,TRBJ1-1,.,CAWSGDSLMNTEAFF,TGTGCCTGGAGTGGGGACAGCCTCATGAACACTGAAGCTTTCTTT
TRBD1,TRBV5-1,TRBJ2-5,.,CASSLEGTGRQETQYF,TGCGCCAGCAGCTTGGAGGGGACAGGGAGGCAAGAGACCCAGTACTTC
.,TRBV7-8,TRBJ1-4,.,CASTRFGGWEGKLFF,TGTGCCAGCACCCGATTTGGAGGGTGGGAGGGGAAACTGTTTTTT
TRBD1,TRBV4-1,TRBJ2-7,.,CASSQRQGSSYEQYF,TGCGCCAGCAGCCAGAGACAGGGAAGCTCCTACGAGCAGTACTTC
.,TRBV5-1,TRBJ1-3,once,CASSFGLGLPISGNTIYF,TGCGCCAGCAGCTTCGGGTTAGGTTTGCCGATCTCTGGAAACACCATATATTTT
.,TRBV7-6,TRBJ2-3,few,CASSPGTRTDTQYF,TGTGCCAGCAGCCCCGGGACTCGCACAGATACGCAGTATTTT
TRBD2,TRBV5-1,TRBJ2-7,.,CASSLGTSGGLYEQYF,TGCGCCAGCAGCTTGGGTACTAGCGGGGGCCTCTACGAGCAGTACTTC
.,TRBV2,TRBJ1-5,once,CASQTGGDGDQPQHF,TGTGCCAGCCAAACTGGAGGGGACGGGGATCAGCCCCAGCATTTT
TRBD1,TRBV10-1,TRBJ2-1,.,CASSESIGTAYNEQFF,TGCGCCAGCAGTGAGTCGATCGGGACAGCTTACAATGAGCAGTTCTTC
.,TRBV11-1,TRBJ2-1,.,CASSLIGLSNNEQFF,TGTGCCAGCAGCTTAATTGGACTGTCCAACAATGAGCAGTTCTTC
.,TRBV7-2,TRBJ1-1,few,CASSLDLGSNTEAFF,TGTGCCAGCAGCTTAGACTTGGGCAGTAACACTGAAGCTTTCTTT
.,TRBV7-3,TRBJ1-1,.,CASSPRGGTEAFF,TGTGCCAGCAGCCCGAGGGGGGGCACTGAAGCTTTCTTT
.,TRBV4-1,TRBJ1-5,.,CASSLGLADNQPQHF,TGCGCCAGCAGCCTAGGGCTAGCAGACAATCAGCCCCAGCATTTT
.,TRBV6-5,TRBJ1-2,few,CASSSTDSSGYTF,TGTGCCAGCAGTTCCACTGACAGTTCTGGCTACACCTTC
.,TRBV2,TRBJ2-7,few,CASSEQGLEQYF,TGTGCCAGCAGTGAACAGGGTCTCGAGCAGTACTTC
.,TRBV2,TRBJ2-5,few,CASSASLRRGPVRETQYF,TGTGCCAGCAGTGCAAGTCTGAGGAGGGGGCCGGTGAGAGAGACCCAGTACTTC
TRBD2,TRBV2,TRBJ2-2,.,CASSGRLAPTGELFF,TGTGCCAGCAGTGGGAGACTAGCCCCCACCGGGGAGCTGTTTTTT
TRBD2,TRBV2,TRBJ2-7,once,CASSERGGYEQYF,TGTGCCAGCAGTGAGCGGGGGGGCTACGAGCAGTACTTC
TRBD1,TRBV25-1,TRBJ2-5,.,CASSKLGTGSQETQYF,TGTGCCAGCAGTAAACTCGGGACAGGGAGTCAAGAGACCCAGTACTTC
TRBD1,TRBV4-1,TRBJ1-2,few,CASSQDSRRGAYYGYTF,TGCGCCAGCAGCCAAGATAGTCGCAGGGGGGCGTACTATGGCTACACCTTC
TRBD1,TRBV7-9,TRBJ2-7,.,CASSLWTGNYEQYF,TGTGCCAGCAGCTTGTGGACAGGTAACTACGAGCAGTACTTC
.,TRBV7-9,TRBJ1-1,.,CASSSVGWLEAFF,TGTGCCAGCAGCTCCGTCGGGTGGCTAGAAGCTTTCTTT
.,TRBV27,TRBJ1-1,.,CASSLSRGTEAFF,TGTGCCAGCAGTTTAAGCAGGGGCACTGAAGCTTTCTTT
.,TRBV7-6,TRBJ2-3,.,CASSSGGLAGDTQYF,TGTGCCAGCAGCTCTGGCGGGCTCGCGGGGGATACGCAGTATTTT
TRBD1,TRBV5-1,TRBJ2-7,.,CASRQGSTSYEQYF,TGCGCCAGCCGACAGGGGTCCACCTCCTACGAGCAGTACTTC
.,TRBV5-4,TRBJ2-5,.,CASSLGGNRETQYF,TGTGCCAGCAGCTTGGGGGGCAATCGGGAGACCCAGTACTTC
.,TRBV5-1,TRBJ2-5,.,CASRYWVGEETQYF,TGCGCCAGCAGGTATTGGGTAGGGGAAGAGACCCAGTACTTC
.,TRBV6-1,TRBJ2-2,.,CASSDLLGRPSRFSGELFF,TGTGCCAGCAGTGACTTGCTGGGGAGGCCGTCGCGTTTCAGCGGGGAGCTGTTTTTT
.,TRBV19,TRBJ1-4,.,CATKDFGKGDEKLFF,TGTGCCACAAAAGATTTTGGGAAGGGGGATGAAAAACTGTTTTTT
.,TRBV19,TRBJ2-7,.,CAIPEASHSYEQYF,TGTGCCATTCCCGAGGCCAGTCACTCCTACGAGCAGTACTTC
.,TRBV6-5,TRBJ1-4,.,CASSSNGGPNEKLFF,TGTGCCAGCAGTTCCAACGGGGGGCCAAATGAAAAACTGTTTTTT
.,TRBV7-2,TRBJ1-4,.,CASSPSLDGLKLFF,TGTGCCAGCAGCCCAAGCCTCGACGGACTCAAACTGTTTTTT
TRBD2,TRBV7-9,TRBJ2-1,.,CASSLANPGLGAFF,TGTGCCAGCAGCTTAGCGAACCCGGGACTAGGGGCATTCTTC
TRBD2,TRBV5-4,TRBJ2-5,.,CASSLTSGGEETQYF,TGTGCCAGCAGCTTGACTAGCGGGGGGGAAGAGACCCAGTACTTC
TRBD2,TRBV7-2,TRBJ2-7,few,CASSLGGGYEQYF,TGTGCCAGCAGCTTAGGGGGGGGATACGAGCAGTACTTC
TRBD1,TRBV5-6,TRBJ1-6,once,CASSSDMTGFGSPLHF,TGTGCCAGCAGCTCAGATATGACAGGGTTTGGATCACCCCTCCACTTT
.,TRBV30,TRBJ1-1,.,CAWTQGMNTEAFF,TGTGCCTGGACCCAGGGGATGAACACTGAAGCTTTCTTT
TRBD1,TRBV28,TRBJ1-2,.,CASSSADRVFYGYTF,TGTGCCAGCAGTTCCGCCGACAGGGTGTTCTATGGCTACACCTTC